The clone carrying this TCR beta chain was seen just once. The assay was immunoSEQ multiplex PCR, and TCRdb's table has in-frame clones only and misses some. Of approximately 330,000 clones listed, roughly 85% were seen once; the top ten hold more than 6%. The data belong to a study of cytotoxic CD8 clonotypes in ibrutinib-treated CLL. This receptor was obtained from a human donor with chronic lymphocytic leukemia. The sample in question was PBMCs, obtained before ibrutinib treatment.

The CDR3 region is CASSLRRGDTEAFF. Written as DNA, the CDR3 is TGTGCCAGCAGTTTACGTCGGGGGGACACTGAAGCTTTCTTT. The chain carries TRBV27 and TRBJ1-1, with D possibly being TRBD1 (5 bases). This CDR3 contains 14 residues. Germline-derived CDR1 and CDR2 are MNHEY and SMNVEV (reference sequence). The V end lost 2 bases, the J end lost 3 bases, and 10 bases lay between the germline ends.